By its share, the clone carrying this T cell receptor (beta chain) is medium-sized. The data are from a study of lung T cells in sarcoidosis with Löfgren's syndrome. Study background: CD4+ T cells build up in sarcoidosis bronchoalveolar lavage fluid.

TCRdb recomputed calls from the reads with MiXCR, one row per CDR3 protein. The data contain 2,300 or so distinct CDR3 sequences, approximately 19% of them singletons. V was pared by 5 bases and J by 0 bases, with 1 base of the junction left unmatched. The CDR3 extends over 13 amino acids. V usage is TRBV12-3 or TRBV12-4 and J usage is TRBJ2-7, with TRBD1 matching over 7 bases. This clonotype originated in a human donor with sarcoidosis (Löfgren's syndrome or another form), or a control subject (not recorded which). The source material was CD4+ T cells from bronchoalveolar lavage. The CDR3, as DNA: TGTGCCAGCAGTCGGGACAGCTCCTACGAGCAGTACTTC. Protein product: CASSRDSSYEQYF.